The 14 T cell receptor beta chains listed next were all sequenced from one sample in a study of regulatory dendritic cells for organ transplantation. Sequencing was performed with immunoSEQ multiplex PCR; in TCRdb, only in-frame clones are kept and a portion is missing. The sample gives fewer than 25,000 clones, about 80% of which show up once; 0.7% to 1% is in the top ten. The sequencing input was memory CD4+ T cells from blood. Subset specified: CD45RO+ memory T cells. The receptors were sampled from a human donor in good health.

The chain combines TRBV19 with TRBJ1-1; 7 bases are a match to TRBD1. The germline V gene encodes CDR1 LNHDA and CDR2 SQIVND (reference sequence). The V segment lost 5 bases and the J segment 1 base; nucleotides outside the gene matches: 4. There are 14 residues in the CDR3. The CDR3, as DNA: TGTGCCAGTAGTCTCGACAGGGCGAACACTGAAGCTTTCTTT. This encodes CASSLDRANTEAFF.

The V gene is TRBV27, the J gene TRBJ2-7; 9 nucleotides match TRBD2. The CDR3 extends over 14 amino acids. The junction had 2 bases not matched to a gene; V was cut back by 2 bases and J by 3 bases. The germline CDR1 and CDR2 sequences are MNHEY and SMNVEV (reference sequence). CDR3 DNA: TGTGCCAGCAGTTTAAAGCGGGGGGACTACGAGCAGTACTTC. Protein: CASSLKRGDYEQYF.

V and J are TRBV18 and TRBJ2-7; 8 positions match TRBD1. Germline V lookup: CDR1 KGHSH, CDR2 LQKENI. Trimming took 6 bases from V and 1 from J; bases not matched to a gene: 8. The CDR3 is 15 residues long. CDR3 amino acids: CASSRGQGGSYEQYF. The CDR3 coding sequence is TGTGCCAGCTCCCGTGGACAGGGTGGGTCCTACGAGCAGTACTTC.

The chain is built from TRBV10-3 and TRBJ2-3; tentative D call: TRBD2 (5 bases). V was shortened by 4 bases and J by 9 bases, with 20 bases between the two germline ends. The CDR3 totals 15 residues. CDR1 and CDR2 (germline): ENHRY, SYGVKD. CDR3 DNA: TGTGCCATCAGTGCCAATAAGCATGAGGGCGAGACGCAGTATTTT. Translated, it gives CAISANKHEGETQYF.

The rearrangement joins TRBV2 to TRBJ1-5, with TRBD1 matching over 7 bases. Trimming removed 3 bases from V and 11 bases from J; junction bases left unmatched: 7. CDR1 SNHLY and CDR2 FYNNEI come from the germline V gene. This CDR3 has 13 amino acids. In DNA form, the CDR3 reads TGTGCCAGCAGTGATGACAGGGTCCGAGCCCAGCATTTT. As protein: CASSDDRVRAQHF.

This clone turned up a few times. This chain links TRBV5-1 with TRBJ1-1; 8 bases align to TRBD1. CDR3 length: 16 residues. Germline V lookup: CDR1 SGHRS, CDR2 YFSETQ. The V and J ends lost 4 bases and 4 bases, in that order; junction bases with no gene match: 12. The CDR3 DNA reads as TGCGCCAGCAGCCCGTTGACAGGGGCCTTGGGCACTGAAGCTTTCTTT. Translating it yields CASSPLTGALGTEAFF.

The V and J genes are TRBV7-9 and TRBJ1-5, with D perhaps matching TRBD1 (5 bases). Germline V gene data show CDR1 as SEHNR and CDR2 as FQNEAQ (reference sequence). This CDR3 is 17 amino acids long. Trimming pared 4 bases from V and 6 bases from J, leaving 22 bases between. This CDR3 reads CASSSISGGVRSQPQHF. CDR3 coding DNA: TGTGCCAGCAGCTCAATCTCGGGGGGGGTAAGGTCTCAGCCCCAGCATTTT.

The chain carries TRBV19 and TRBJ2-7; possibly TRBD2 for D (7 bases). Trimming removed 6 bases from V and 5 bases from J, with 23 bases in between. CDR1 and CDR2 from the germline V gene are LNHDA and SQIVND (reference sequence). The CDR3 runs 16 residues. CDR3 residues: CASRRSGGDNKNEQYF. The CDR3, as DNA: TGTGCCAGTAGACGATCGGGGGGCGATAATAAAAACGAGCAGTACTTC.

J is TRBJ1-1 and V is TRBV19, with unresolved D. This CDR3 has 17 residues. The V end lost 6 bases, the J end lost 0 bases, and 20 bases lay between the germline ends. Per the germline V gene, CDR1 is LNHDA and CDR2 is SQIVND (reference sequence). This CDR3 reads CASSPPRGHSLNTEAFF. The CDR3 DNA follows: TGTGCCAGTAGCCCCCCCCGGGGTCACAGCCTGAACACTGAAGCTTTCTTT. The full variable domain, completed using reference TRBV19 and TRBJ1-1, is DGGITQSPKYLFRKEGQNVTLSCEQNLNHDAMYWYRQDPGQGLRLIYYSQIVNDFQKGDIAEGYSVSREKKESFPLTVTSAQKNPTAFYLCASSPPRGHSLNTEAFFGQGTRLTVV.

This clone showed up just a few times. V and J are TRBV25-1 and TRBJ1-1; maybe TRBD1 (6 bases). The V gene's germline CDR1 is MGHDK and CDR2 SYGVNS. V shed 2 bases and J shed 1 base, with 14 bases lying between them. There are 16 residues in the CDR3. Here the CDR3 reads CASSENWGGSNTEAFF. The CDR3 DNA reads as TGTGCCAGCAGTGAAAATTGGGGGGGCTCGAACACTGAAGCTTTCTTT.

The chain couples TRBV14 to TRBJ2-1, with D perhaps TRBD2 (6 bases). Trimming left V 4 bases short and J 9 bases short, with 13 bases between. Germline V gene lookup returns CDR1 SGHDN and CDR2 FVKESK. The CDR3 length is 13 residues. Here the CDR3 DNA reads TGTGCCAGCAGCCCACGGACGGAGGGTGAGCAGTTCTTC. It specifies CASSPRTEGEQFF.

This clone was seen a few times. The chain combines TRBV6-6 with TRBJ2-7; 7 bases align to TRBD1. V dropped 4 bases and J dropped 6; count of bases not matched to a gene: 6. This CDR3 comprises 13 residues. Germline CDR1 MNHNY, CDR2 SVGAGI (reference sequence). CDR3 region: CASSSSQGSEQYF. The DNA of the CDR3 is TGTGCCAGCAGTTCCTCACAGGGGAGCGAGCAGTACTTC.

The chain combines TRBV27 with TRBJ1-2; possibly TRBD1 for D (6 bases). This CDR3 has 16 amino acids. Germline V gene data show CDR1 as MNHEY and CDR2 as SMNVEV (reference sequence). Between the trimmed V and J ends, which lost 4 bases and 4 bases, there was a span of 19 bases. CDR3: CASSSAGAELVYGYTF. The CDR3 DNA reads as TGTGCCAGCAGTTCGGCGGGGGCAGAGCTAGTCTATGGCTACACCTTC.

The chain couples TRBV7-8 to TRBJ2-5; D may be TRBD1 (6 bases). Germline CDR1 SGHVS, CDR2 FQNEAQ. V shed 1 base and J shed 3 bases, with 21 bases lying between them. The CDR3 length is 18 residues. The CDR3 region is CASSLERRGLSIKETQYF. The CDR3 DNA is TGTGCCAGCAGCTTAGAGCGCAGGGGCCTAAGTATAAAAGAGACCCAGTACTTC.